These 17 T cell receptor beta chains came from one sample sequenced in a study of CD8 T cells in ankylosing spondylitis. TCRdb ran MiXCR on the 5' RACE reads and lists one entry per CDR3 protein. Of tens of thousands of distinct CDR3 sequences in the sample, 6.2% were seen once. The specimen sequenced was synovial fluid, either unsorted or a sorted T cell fraction (not recorded which). The receptors here all came from a male donor with ankylosing spondylitis.

This clonotype was counted many times. The chain recombines TRBV20-1 with TRBJ1-2, with D unresolved. The CDR3 has 11 amino acids. Germline loops: CDR1 DFQATT, CDR2 SNEGSKA (reference sequence). With 0 bases removed from V and 7 bases from J, the gap between germline ends came to 6 bases. CDR3 coding DNA: TGCAGTGCTAGAGACGTGGGTGGCTACACCTTC. Translated, it gives CSARDVGGYTF.

By share of the sample, this clonotype is medium-sized. The chain employs TRBV20-1 and TRBJ2-7; the D gene is possibly TRBD2 (5 bases). The CDR3 runs 13 residues. V gave up 6 bases and J gave up 1 base, with 13 bases separating them. Germline assignment: CDR1 DFQATT and CDR2 SNEGSKA (reference sequence). The CDR3 DNA reads as TGCAGTGCCCCCCCATCGGGGTCCTACGAGCAGTACTTC. It encodes CSAPPSGSYEQYF.

This clonotype has only a few counts. This rearrangement joins TRBV4-3 to TRBJ2-4; 7 bases match TRBD2. The germline V gene encodes CDR1 LGHNA and CDR2 YSLEER. With V trimmed by 1 base and J by 5 bases, 8 bases remained unmatched. The CDR3 loop spans 16 amino acids. The CDR3 here is CASSQVISGVENIQYF. Written as DNA, the CDR3 is TGCGCCAGCAGCCAAGTGATAAGCGGGGTCGAAAACATTCAGTACTTC.

J is TRBJ2-7 and V is TRBV10-3, with 10 positions matching TRBD1. There are 15 residues in the CDR3. The V gene end was trimmed by 6 bases and the J gene end by 6 bases; junction bases not matched to a gene: 11. Germline CDR1 reads ENHRY; CDR2 reads SYGVKD. The DNA of the CDR3 is TGTGCCATCAGCCCCGGACAGGGGGGTTATGCCGAGCAGTACTTC. Translating gives CAISPGQGGYAEQYF.

Concerning this clonotype: It may be a read error: a sequence one base away is much more abundant. The chain couples TRBV2 to TRBJ2-2; D remains unclear. V was pared by 5 bases and J by 4 bases, with 8 bases between. Germline assignment: CDR1 SNHLY and CDR2 FYNNEI. This CDR3 has 13 amino acids. CDR3 coding DNA: TGTGCCAGCAGTAGGGCAGCCACCGGGGAGCTGTTTTTT. As protein: CASSRAATGELFF.

The sample holds a few counts of this clonotype. The CDR3 DNA reads TGTGCCAGCAGCGTAGCTCGGCGGGAGGGCCCCGGCTCCTACAATGAGCAGTTCTTC. It codes for CASSVARREGPGSYNEQFF. V gene TRBV9 combines with J gene TRBJ2-1, with 9 bases fitting TRBD2. The germline CDR1 and CDR2 sequences are SGDLS and YYNGEE. The junction had 10 bases not matched to a gene; V was cut back by 0 bases and J by 0 bases. The CDR3 runs 19 residues. The full variable domain, its missing parts supplied by reference TRBV9 and TRBJ2-1, is DSGVTQTPKHLITATGQRVTLRCSPRSGDLSVYWYQQSLDQGLQFLIQYYNGEERAKGNILERFSAQQFPDLHSELNLSSLELGDSALYFCASSVARREGPGSYNEQFFGPGTRLTVL.

This clonotype was counted ten times or more. The chain joins TRBV5-1 to TRBJ1-2; 7 bases map to TRBD1. With 1 base clipped from V and 1 base from J, the junction kept 7 bases outside the gene matches. Germline lookup yields CDR1 SGHRS and CDR2 YFSETQ. The CDR3 spans 16 residues. The CDR3 DNA follows: TGCGCCAGCAGCTTGATGACAGGGCCATATAACTATGGCTACACCTTC. Its translation: CASSLMTGPYNYGYTF.

This clonotype was recorded at least ten times. J is TRBJ2-2 and V is TRBV7-3; the D gene is possibly TRBD2 (5 bases). The V end was cut by 5 bases, the J end by 3 bases, with 13 bases between. From germline, CDR1 is SGHTA and CDR2 FQGTGA. The CDR3 length is 15 residues. CDR3 DNA: TGTGCCAGCAGCCCCTTAGGAGGCCACACCGGGGAGCTGTTTTTT. This codes for CASSPLGGHTGELFF.

This clonotype has at least ten counts. The chain employs TRBV10-3 and TRBJ2-1; D not certain. CDR1 and CDR2 from the germline V gene are ENHRY and SYGVKD. This CDR3 comprises 15 residues. V was cut by 6 bases and J by 8 bases, with 20 bases left in between. This CDR3 is CAIRPLGAEEDEQFF. The CDR3 coding sequence is TGTGCCATCAGGCCACTTGGTGCGGAAGAAGATGAGCAGTTCTTC.

This clonotype showed up just a few times. The J gene is TRBJ1-2, the V gene TRBV5-8; possibly TRBD1 for D (6 bases). Trimming took 0 bases from V and 7 from J, leaving 19 bases between them. This CDR3 comprises 16 residues. CDR1 SGHTS and CDR2 YDEGEE come from the germline V gene. The chain's CDR3 is CASSLADRTQLSGYTF. The DNA of the CDR3 is TGTGCCAGCAGCTTGGCGGACAGAACTCAACTATCTGGCTACACCTTC.

This chain connects TRBV10-1 to TRBJ2-1; D uncertain. The CDR3 covers 15 residues. Germline values: CDR1 WNHNN, CDR2 SYGVQD (reference sequence). V shed 2 bases and J shed 5 bases, with 13 bases lying between them. The CDR3, as DNA: TGCGCCAGCAGTGAGACCCTCTGGGATAACAATGAGCAGTTCTTC. Translated: CASSETLWDNNEQFF.

This clonotype was seen repeatedly, ten times or more. The rearrangement links TRBV11-3 to TRBJ2-4, with D maybe TRBD1 (7 bases). V was pared by 5 bases and J by 7 bases, with 15 bases between. The CDR3 length is 14 residues. Germline V CDR1 and CDR2: SGHNT, YENEEA. The CDR3 region has the DNA TGTGCCAGCAGCGCCGTCCCAGGGGGGAACATTCAGTACTTC. This gives the protein CASSAVPGGNIQYF.

This clonotype was counted ten times or more. The chain recombines TRBV20-1 with TRBJ2-3; 7 bases map to TRBD2. The CDR3 is made up of 16 amino acids. The germline gives CDR1 DFQATT, CDR2 SNEGSKA (reference sequence). V lost 2 bases and J lost 3; bases outside the gene matches: 11. The CDR3 spells CSARKNSAGRTDTQYF. Here the CDR3 DNA reads TGCAGTGCTAGAAAAAATTCAGCGGGGCGAACAGATACGCAGTATTTT.

The chain couples TRBV6-6 to TRBJ2-1; possible D gene TRBD2, 6 bases. This CDR3 is built from 13 residues. V lost 5 bases, J lost 10 bases, and 15 bases lay in between. Germline V gene lookup returns CDR1 MNHNY and CDR2 SVGAGI (reference sequence). The CDR3 sequence is CASSAIREFEQFF. Here the CDR3 DNA reads TGTGCCAGCAGTGCGATCCGGGAGTTCGAGCAGTTCTTC.

This clonotype was counted at least ten times. The J gene is TRBJ1-5, the V gene TRBV2; D is unclear. The ends were cut back, 1 base at V and 7 bases at J, with 14 bases in the middle. The CDR3 runs to 15 residues. Germline CDR1 SNHLY, CDR2 FYNNEI. The CDR3 coding sequence is TGTGCCAGCAGTGAAGGGCGGAGCACGGTACAGCCCCAGCATTTT. Translating gives CASSEGRSTVQPQHF.

V usage is TRBV30 and J usage is TRBJ2-1; TRBD2 matches 9 bases. The CDR3 loop spans 16 amino acids. V lost 3 bases and J lost 6; bases outside the gene matches: 12. From germline, CDR1 is GTSNPN and CDR2 SVGIG (reference sequence). CDR3 amino acids: CAWRRGTSNMGNEQFF. In DNA form, the CDR3 reads TGTGCCTGGAGGAGAGGGACTAGCAATATGGGCAATGAGCAGTTCTTC.

This clonotype was seen a handful of times. This chain uses TRBV27 with TRBJ1-2, with 10 bases matching TRBD1. Trimming at V came to 5 bases and at J to 1 base, leaving 4 bases not matched to a gene. Germline assignment: CDR1 MNHEY and CDR2 SMNVEV (reference sequence). The CDR3 runs 15 residues. The CDR3 DNA is TGTGCCAGCAGTGCCCGGGACAGGGGTAACTATGGCTACACCTTC. As protein: CASSARDRGNYGYTF.